One and the same sample provided the 32 T cell receptor beta chains below, sequenced in a study of blood T cell repertoires in COVID-19. Sequenced by immunoSEQ multiplex PCR; TCRdb stores in-frame clones only, minus some. The data hold about 350,000 clones, with about 90% observed a single time. The sequencing input was peripheral blood. The source of these receptors is a woman aged 45-65 years with COVID-19, enrolled during active disease.

V gene TRBV28 combines with J gene TRBJ1-5, with 7 bases matching TRBD1. Germline CDR1 reads MDHEN; CDR2 reads SYDVKM. The CDR3 runs 15 residues. V shed 2 bases, J shed 4 bases, and the junction held 5 bases outside the gene matches. CDR3 sequence reads: CASSLTSGGNQPQHF. The CDR3 nucleotides are TGTGCCAGCAGTTTAACGTCAGGGGGTAATCAGCCCCAGCATTTT. The whole variable domain, filled in from reference TRBV28 and TRBJ1-5, reads DVKVTQSSRYLVKRTGEKVFLECVQDMDHENMFWYRQDPGLGLRLIYFSYDVKMKEKGDIPEGYSVSREKKERFSLILESASTNQTSMYLCASSLTSGGNQPQHFGDGTRLSIL.

The gene calls are TRBV19 and TRBJ1-1, with TRBD1 matching over 9 bases. The CDR3 sequence is 14 residues long. CDR1 and CDR2 from the germline V gene are LNHDA and SQIVND (reference sequence). Unmatched junction bases numbered 3, after V lost 3 bases and J lost 4 bases. For the CDR3, the DNA is TGTGCCAGTAGTATGGGACAGGGAAGCACTGAAGCTTTCTTT. Protein: CASSMGQGSTEAFF.

The rearrangement joins TRBV11-2 to TRBJ2-1, with 7 bases that match TRBD2. Germline V gene sequence: CDR1 SGHAT, CDR2 FQNNGV. The CDR3 runs to 14 residues. Unmatched junction bases numbered 10, after V lost 3 bases and J lost 11 bases. The CDR3 reads CASSFPSSGTKQFF. The CDR3 coding sequence is TGTGCCAGCAGCTTCCCTTCTAGCGGAACTAAGCAGTTCTTC.

This chain joins TRBV28 and TRBJ1-2; D call uncertain. The CDR3 runs 15 residues. Trimming removed 3 bases from V and 0 bases from J, with 11 bases in between. CDR1 MDHEN and CDR2 SYDVKM come from the germline V gene. CDR3 coding DNA: TGTGCCAGCAGTTTTGGACTTGCAGCTAACTATGGCTACACCTTC. Protein: CASSFGLAANYGYTF.

V gene TRBV9 combines with J gene TRBJ1-1, with D tentatively TRBD1 (6 bases). Germline V gene sequence: CDR1 SGDLS, CDR2 YYNGEE. The CDR3 runs to 15 residues. Trimming removed 1 base from V and 8 bases from J, with 18 bases in between. This CDR3 reads CASSVRQVTSGEAFF. The CDR3 DNA reads as TGTGCCAGCAGCGTAAGACAGGTAACCTCGGGGGAAGCTTTCTTT.

The genes are TRBV10-2 and TRBJ2-5, with D possibly TRBD2 on 6 matching bases. This CDR3 is 14 amino acids long. V lost 7 bases and J lost 5, with 17 bases in between. Looked up from germline, CDR1 is WSHSY and CDR2 is SAAADI. CDR3 amino acids: CASKTRRAGETQYF. DNA of the CDR3: TGCGCCAGCAAGACCCGGAGGGCCGGGGAGACCCAGTACTTC.

This clone has just a few counts. The chain combines TRBV5-1 with TRBJ1-6, with D unresolved. CDR1 and CDR2 (germline): SGHRS, YFSETQ. The CDR3 has 15 residues. Trimming took 1 base from V and 5 from J, leaving 10 bases between them. This CDR3 is CASSLSRENNSPLHF. CDR3 sequence (DNA): TGCGCCAGCAGCTTGTCGCGGGAAAATAATTCACCCCTCCACTTT. Looking up the rest from reference TRBV5-1 and TRBJ1-6 gives the full variable domain: KAGVTQTPRYLIKTRGQQVTLSCSPISGHRSVSWYQQTPGQGLQFLFEYFSETQRNKGNFPGRFSGRQFSNSRSEMNVSTLELGDSALYLCASSLSRENNSPLHFGNGTRLTVT.

This clone has only one observation. The V and J genes are TRBV3-1 (or the pseudogene TRBV3-2) and TRBJ1-3; D might be TRBD1 (5 bases). CDR1 and CDR2 from the germline V gene are LGHDT and YNNKEL (reference sequence). V lost 3 bases, J lost 1 base, and 7 bases lay in between. The length of the CDR3 is 14 residues. The CDR3 spells CASSQQGSGNTIYF. The CDR3 DNA sequence: TGTGCCAGCAGCCAGCAGGGATCTGGAAACACCATATATTTT.

The V gene is TRBV14, the J gene TRBJ2-1; 13 bases align to TRBD2. Germline assignment: CDR1 SGHDN and CDR2 FVKESK. This CDR3 is built from 16 residues. The J segment lost 9 bases and the V segment lost 7 bases, leaving 12 bases of the junction unmatched. The CDR3 nucleotides read TGTGCCAGCACCCAGGGACTAGCGGGACCGTACGGTGAGCAGTTCTTC. Residues: CASTQGLAGPYGEQFF.

V usage is TRBV19 and J usage is TRBJ2-7; 10 bases match TRBD1. The V segment lost 4 bases and the J segment 7 bases; nucleotides outside the gene matches: 10. Germline V gene lookup returns CDR1 LNHDA and CDR2 SQIVND (reference sequence). This CDR3 is 15 amino acids long. The CDR3: CASSRARQGAGEQYF. CDR3 in DNA: TGTGCCAGTAGTAGGGCGAGACAGGGGGCCGGGGAGCAGTACTTC.

The rearrangement joins TRBV5-1 to TRBJ2-1, with 14 bases that match TRBD2. The V gene end was trimmed by 0 bases and the J gene end by 6 bases; junction bases not matched to a gene: 11. This CDR3 region has 19 residues. From germline, CDR1 is SGHRS and CDR2 YFSETQ. The CDR3 coding sequence is TGCGCCAGCAGCTTGGCCGGGACTAGCGGGAGAGGAGGGCCCAATGAGCAGTTCTTC. Protein product: CASSLAGTSGRGGPNEQFF.

The chain couples TRBV20-1 to TRBJ1-1, with D uncertain. Trimming cost V 5 bases and J 10 bases, with 11 bases left between them. Germline loops: CDR1 DFQATT, CDR2 SNEGSKA (reference sequence). There are 10 residues in the CDR3. In nucleotides, the CDR3 is TGCAGTGCTCAAAAACCGGGAGCTTTCTTT. It codes for CSAQKPGAFF.

The chain has TRBV11-3 and TRBJ2-1, with D possibly being TRBD1 (6 bases). V gave up 1 base and J gave up 10 bases, with 14 bases separating them. This CDR3 has 14 amino acids. From germline, CDR1 is SGHNT and CDR2 YENEEA. CDR3 sequence: CASSLGGAGGEQFF. DNA for the CDR3: TGTGCCAGCAGCTTAGGTGGGGCTGGGGGCGAGCAGTTCTTC.

The CDR3 nucleotides read TGCGCCAGCAGGGGAGGAACAGATACGCAGTATTTT. It yields the protein CASRGGTDTQYF. The chain links TRBV5-1 to TRBJ2-3, with D tentatively TRBD2 (6 bases). Per germline, CDR1 SGHRS and CDR2 YFSETQ. This CDR3 region has 12 residues. V lost 5 bases, J lost 3 bases, and 7 bases lay in between.

J is TRBJ1-1 and V is TRBV5-4, with 9 bases lining up with TRBD1. The germline V gene encodes CDR1 SGHNT and CDR2 YYREEE (reference sequence). The V gene end was trimmed by 0 bases and the J gene end by 3 bases; junction bases not matched to a gene: 3. CDR3 length equals 15 residues. CDR3 amino acids: CASSLGTGVYTEAFF. CDR3 DNA: TGTGCCAGCAGCTTGGGGACAGGGGTGTACACTGAAGCTTTCTTT. The full variable domain, with the rest looked up from reference TRBV5-4 and TRBJ1-1, is ETGVTQSPTHLIKTRGQQVTLRCSSQSGHNTVSWYQQALGQGPQFIFQYYREEENGRGNFPPRFSGLQFPNYSSELNVNALELDDSALYLCASSLGTGVYTEAFFGQGTRLTVV.

This chain joins TRBV12-3 or TRBV12-4 and TRBJ2-7; D remains ambiguous. CDR3 length: 13 residues. The V and J ends lost 6 bases and 3 bases respectively, with 12 bases between them. The CDR3 DNA follows: TGTGCCAGCAGGCGGTCCAGCGTCTACGAGCAGTACTTC. Protein product: CASRRSSVYEQYF.

The chain recombines TRBV4-2 with TRBJ2-7; 7 nucleotides agree with TRBD2. The CDR3 contains 16 residues. The V gene end was trimmed by 1 base and the J gene end by 5 bases; junction bases not matched to a gene: 11. The germline gives CDR1 LGHNA, CDR2 YNFKEQ. CDR3 sequence: CASSQAPGLTRNEQYF. CDR3 coding DNA: TGTGCCAGCAGCCAAGCGCCGGGACTAACGAGGAACGAGCAGTACTTC.

This chain joins TRBV19 and TRBJ1-2, with 8 bases identical to TRBD1. J gave up 3 bases and V 1 base, and 4 bases lay outside the gene matches. Germline V lookup: CDR1 LNHDA, CDR2 SQIVND (reference sequence). The CDR3 has 15 amino acids. CDR3 amino acids: CASSIGQGRYYGYTF. DNA of the CDR3: TGTGCCAGTAGTATAGGACAGGGGCGTTACTATGGCTACACCTTC.

The J gene is TRBJ1-3, the V gene TRBV19, with 7 bases lining up with TRBD1. Germline V gene data show CDR1 as LNHDA and CDR2 as SQIVND (reference sequence). The CDR3 covers 15 residues. J lost 4 bases, V lost 8 bases, and 11 bases had no gene match. The CDR3 nucleotides are TGTGCCAGTTCTGACAGGGTGAATGGCGGAAACACCATATATTTT. Residues: CASSDRVNGGNTIYF.

V is TRBV27 and J is TRBJ1-5; D perhaps matches TRBD1 (5 bases). Per the germline V gene, CDR1 is MNHEY and CDR2 is SMNVEV (reference sequence). V was pared by 2 bases and J by 6 bases, with 11 bases between. This CDR3 comprises 14 residues. This CDR3 reads CASSLSRAGQPQHF. DNA for the CDR3: TGTGCCAGCAGTTTAAGCAGGGCTGGTCAGCCCCAGCATTTT.

Here the CDR3 DNA reads TGTGCCAGCAGTTACTCAAACAGGGCTAATTCACCCCTCCACTTT. Protein: CASSYSNRANSPLHF. The genes are TRBV6-5 and TRBJ1-6, with D perhaps TRBD1 (6 bases). The CDR3 extends over 15 amino acids. V lost 0 bases to trimming and J lost 6 bases, with 9 bases between them. The germline gives CDR1 MNHEY, CDR2 SVGAGI.

This chain joins TRBV28 and TRBJ2-1; no definite D call. Trimming took 10 bases from V and 0 from J, leaving 10 bases between them. Germline CDR1 is MDHEN and CDR2 is SYDVKM. There are 13 residues in the CDR3. The CDR3 reads CATVRDSYNEQFF. The DNA for the CDR3 is TGTGCCACCGTCCGAGACTCCTACAATGAGCAGTTCTTC.

This chain uses TRBV5-6 with TRBJ2-3, with a weak D call TRBD2 (6 bases). The CDR3 contains 16 residues. The germline CDR1 and CDR2 sequences are SGHDT and YYEEEE. The V gene lost 4 bases and the J gene lost 0 bases, with 15 bases spanning the gap. As DNA, the CDR3 is TGTGCCAGCAGCGCCGGGACTCACCATAGCACAGATACGCAGTATTTT. It is translated as CASSAGTHHSTDTQYF.

J is TRBJ2-7 and V is TRBV27; no definite D call. Deletions cut 7 bases from V and 1 base from J, with 11 bases between. The germline V gene encodes CDR1 MNHEY and CDR2 SMNVEV (reference sequence). The CDR3 contains 13 residues. The CDR3, as DNA: TGTGCCAGCAAATTGGGCCAGTCCTACGAGCAGTACTTC. Protein sequence: CASKLGQSYEQYF.

The CDR3: CASSQASGTGWNTEAFF. The CDR3 nucleotides read TGCGCCAGCAGCCAAGCCTCGGGGACAGGTTGGAACACTGAAGCTTTCTTT. The rearrangement links TRBV4-1 to TRBJ1-1, with 8 bases lining up with TRBD1. The CDR3 has 17 residues. Germline V CDR1 and CDR2: MGHRA, YSYEKL. Trimming removed 1 base from V and 1 base from J; junction bases left unmatched: 8.

This chain joins TRBV19 and TRBJ1-4; TRBD1 might be the D (5 bases). Germline CDR1 LNHDA, CDR2 SQIVND (reference sequence). The CDR3 consists of 14 residues. V lost 5 bases and J 6 bases, leaving 13 bases between the germline ends. The CDR3 sequence is CASSSGETHEKLFF. Written as DNA, the CDR3 is TGTGCCAGTAGTTCGGGGGAAACGCATGAAAAACTGTTTTTT.

This chain connects TRBV7-2 to TRBJ2-2, with D tentatively TRBD1 (6 bases). V was trimmed by 0 bases and J by 1 base, leaving 24 bases between them. This CDR3 has 21 residues. Germline V lookup: CDR1 SGHTA, CDR2 FQGNSA. CDR3 sequence (DNA): TGTGCCAGCAGCTTAGCTGATCCCTTGAAGCGGACAGCCCGGAACACCGGGGAGCTGTTTTTT. Its protein product is CASSLADPLKRTARNTGELFF.

This clone was seen a few times. The chain is built from TRBV5-1 and TRBJ2-7; TRBD1 is a possible D gene (6 bases). This CDR3 is 15 amino acids long. V shed 0 bases and J shed 1 base, with 11 bases lying between them. Per germline, CDR1 SGHRS and CDR2 YFSETQ. The CDR3: CASSLEGQGSYEQYF. CDR3 nucleotide sequence: TGCGCCAGCAGCTTGGAGGGCCAGGGGTCCTACGAGCAGTACTTC.

This clone was observed a single time. Different DNA sequences within this sample yield the same CDR3. The chain recombines TRBV5-1 with TRBJ1-1; D ambiguous. Trimming removed 0 bases at V and 5 bases at J, with 8 bases between. Germline CDR1 and CDR2: SGHRS and YFSETQ. This CDR3 has 13 amino acids. CDR3 protein: CASSLVRGTEAFF. The CDR3 bases are TGCGCCAGCAGCTTGGTCCGCGGGACTGAAGCTTTCTTT.

DNA for the CDR3: TGTGCCAGCAGTCCAATGGGAGCGGAGCAGTTCTTC. Its protein product is CASSPMGAEQFF. The V call is TRBV7-2, the J call TRBJ2-1; tentatively, D is TRBD2 (5 bases). V shed 6 bases and J shed 10 bases, with 13 bases lying between them. The CDR3 length is 12 residues. Germline V gene lookup returns CDR1 SGHTA and CDR2 FQGNSA.

As to this clone: One junction end does not reproduce the germline sequence, and a read error may be involved. Other DNA variants within this sample encode the same CDR3. The gene calls are TRBV6-5 and TRBJ2-7; D unresolved. Germline CDR1 MNHEY, CDR2 SVGAGI. This CDR3 region has 15 residues. CDR3 coding DNA: TGTGCCAGCAGCTACTCCTTATCCGGCTCCTACGAGCAGTACTTC. Protein product: CASSYSLSGSYEQYF.

The chain employs TRBV19 and TRBJ2-1; tentatively, D is TRBD2 (6 bases). CDR3 length: 20 amino acids. Germline V gene data show CDR1 as LNHDA and CDR2 as SQIVND (reference sequence). Trimming removed 6 bases at V and 5 bases at J, with 32 bases between. CDR3 DNA: TGTGCCAGTAGCATGAGTGCTATCGGATTCGCGGGGAGTGTGGACAATGAGCAGTTCTTC. Translated, it gives CASSMSAIGFAGSVDNEQFF.